These T cell receptor beta chains were read from a single sample in a study of read filtering for tumor transcriptome and immune sequencing. TCRdb used MiXCR to reprocess the reads, holding one entry per CDR3 protein. Among 75,000 to 95,000 distinct CDR3 sequences, 9% to 15% were seen once, and the ten largest hold approximately 15%. Source material: a population of CD138-negative cells sorted from bone marrow. The receptors were gathered from a donor aged 40 or over with multiple myeloma. Each CDR3 is given with its conserved first and last residue. D genes are given only for firm matches. Expanded clones get a size class; other rows say once, few or many, or leave the size out.

TRBJ2-7 | many | - | TRBV3-1 | CASSQISDPLYEQYF | TGTGCCAGCAGCCAGATTTCGGACCCGCTCTACGAGCAGTACTTC
TRBJ2-1 | many | - | TRBV2 | CASSVLPNNEQFF | TGTGCCAGCAGTGTACTCCCAAACAATGAGCAGTTCTTC
TRBJ2-7 | many | - | TRBV20-1 | CSARETSGGIYEQYF | TGCAGTGCTAGAGAAACTTCGGGCGGGATCTACGAGCAGTACTTC
TRBJ2-3 | - | - | TRBV28 | CASSFQGVFAGTQYF | TGTGCCAGCAGTTTCCAGGGGGTTTTCGCGGGAACGCAGTATTTT
TRBJ2-1 | many | TRBD2 | TRBV10-2 | CASRTPSSGKDNEQFF | TGCGCCAGCAGGACTCCTTCTAGCGGGAAGGACAATGAGCAGTTCTTC
TRBJ1-5 | many | - | TRBV20-1 | CSAASPRWGSDQPQHF | TGCAGTGCCGCCAGCCCCCGTTGGGGCTCTGATCAGCCCCAGCATTTT
TRBJ2-3 | few | - | TRBV11-2 | CASSVGHGGDTQYF | TGTGCCAGCAGCGTGGGACACGGTGGAGATACGCAGTATTTT
TRBJ2-3 | many | TRBD2 | TRBV5-1 | CASSLAAGGTTDTQYF | TGCGCCAGCAGCTTGGCGGCGGGAGGGACCACAGATACGCAGTATTTT
TRBJ2-1 | many | TRBD2 | TRBV24-1 | CATSGTSGSSYNEQFF | TGTGCCACCAGCGGGACTAGCGGGAGCTCCTACAATGAGCAGTTCTTC
TRBJ1-1 | many | - | TRBV5-1 | CASSLAEDRREAFF | TGCGCCAGCAGCTTGGCCGAAGACAGGCGAGAAGCTTTCTTT
TRBJ2-3 | - | TRBD2 | TRBV5-4 | CASSLWGSGRTDTQYF | TGTGCCAGCAGCTTATGGGGAAGCGGGAGAACAGATACGCAGTATTTT
TRBJ2-7 | many | TRBD1 | TRBV10-2 | CASLTGDSYEQYF | TGCGCCAGTTTGACAGGGGATTCCTACGAGCAGTACTTC
TRBJ2-1 | many | - | TRBV11-3 | CASSPAVSSYNEQFF | TGTGCCAGCAGCCCGGCTGTTAGCTCCTACAATGAGCAGTTCTTC
TRBJ1-1 | many | - | TRBV29-1 | CSVRTTNTEAFF | TGCAGCGTCAGGACCACGAACACTGAAGCTTTCTTT
TRBJ2-7 | many | TRBD2 | TRBV29-1 | CSVGGGSGSYEQYF | TGCAGCGTTGGGGGAGGGAGCGGCTCCTACGAGCAGTACTTC
TRBJ2-6 | many | - | TRBV4-1 | CASSPRRGPGANVLTF | TGCGCCAGCAGCCCCCGAAGGGGTCCTGGGGCCAACGTCCTGACTTTC
TRBJ2-7 | - | - | TRBV25-1 | CASSEPALGEGGYGQYF | TGTGCCAGCAGTGAACCCGCCTTGGGGGAGGGGGGCTACGGGCAGTACTTC
TRBJ2-7 | many | - | TRBV4-1 | CASSQVGPYEQYF | TGCGCCAGCAGCCAAGTAGGGCCCTACGAGCAGTACTTC
TRBJ2-1 | - | - | TRBV2 | CASRTRLGPGSSYNEQFF | TGTGCCAGCAGGACCCGCCTTGGGCCAGGCAGCTCCTACAATGAGCAGTTCTTC
TRBJ2-5 | many | TRBD1 | TRBV28 | CASSSWTGRETQYF | TGTGCCAGCAGTTCCTGGACAGGGAGAGAGACCCAGTACTTC
TRBJ1-5 | many | - | TRBV27 | CASSLNGGHNQPQHF | TGTGCCAGCAGCCTCAACGGGGGCCACAATCAGCCCCAGCATTTT
TRBJ1-5 | many | - | TRBV29-1 | CSVGGASNQPQHF | TGCAGCGTTGGGGGGGCGAGCAATCAGCCCCAGCATTTT
TRBJ2-1 | many | - | TRBV5-1 | CASSLDRRHEQFF | TGCGCCAGCAGCTTGGATAGACGGCATGAGCAGTTCTTC
TRBJ1-1 | many | - | TRBV20-1 | CSANPVTRNTEAFF | TGCAGTGCTAACCCCGTAACAAGGAACACTGAAGCTTTCTTT
TRBJ1-6 | many | TRBD1 | TRBV2 | CASRDRVVDHF | TGTGCCAGCAGAGACAGGGTAGTTGACCACTTT
TRBJ1-1 | - | TRBD1 | TRBV5-1 | CASSLTGSGAGETFF | TGCGCCAGCAGTTTGACAGGGAGTGGGGCTGGAGAGACTTTCTTT
TRBJ2-3 | - | - | TRBV7-9 | CASSLRTERGTQYF | TGTGCCAGCAGCTTAAGAACGGAGCGTGGTACGCAGTATTTT
TRBJ2-1 | many | TRBD2 | TRBV27 | CASSFTSGSGNEQFF | TGTGCCAGCAGTTTCACTAGCGGGAGTGGTAATGAGCAGTTCTTC
TRBJ1-1 | many | - | TRBV19 | CASSLRGGGVSTEAFF | TGTGCCAGTAGTCTGCGGGGTGGAGGAGTTAGCACTGAAGCTTTCTTT
TRBJ2-1 | many | - | TRBV6-1 | CASSRTLTGQEQFF | TGTGCCAGCAGTAGGACCCTTACCGGGCAAGAGCAGTTCTTC
TRBJ1-4 | few | TRBD1 | TRBV12-3/TRBV12-4 | CASSRDRGANEKLFF | TGTGCCAGCAGTCGCGACAGGGGCGCTAATGAAAAACTGTTTTTT
TRBJ2-3 | - | - | TRBV19 | CASSIDPGLTDTQYF | TGTGCCAGTAGTATAGATCCCGGACTCACAGATACGCAGTATTTT
TRBJ2-1 | many | - | TRBV18 | CASSPLGDDYNEQFF | TGTGCCAGCTCACCTCTAGGAGACGATTACAATGAGCAGTTCTTC
TRBJ2-4 | many | TRBD2 | TRBV5-1 | CASSLVPEGPGLGDIQYF | TGCGCCAGCAGCTTGGTCCCGGAGGGACCGGGACTAGGCGACATTCAGTACTTC
TRBJ2-3 | - | - | TRBV24-1 | CAASDSTDPQYF | TGTGCCGCCAGTGATAGCACAGATCCGCAGTATTTT
TRBJ2-1 | many | - | TRBV5-1 | CASSLVPSAHEQFF | TGCGCCAGCAGCTTGGTCCCCTCCGCCCATGAGCAGTTCTTC
TRBJ2-1 | many | TRBD2 | TRBV7-6 | CASSLGTSVKNEQFF | TGTGCCAGCAGCTTAGGGACTAGCGTAAAAAATGAGCAGTTCTTC
TRBJ2-3 | few | - | TRBV11-2 | CASTLSGWGLDTQYF | TGTGCCAGCACCCTCTCCGGATGGGGTTTAGATACGCAGTATTTT
TRBJ2-7 | many | TRBD1 | TRBV7-6 | CASSLEQGAYEQYF | TGTGCCAGCAGCTTAGAACAGGGGGCCTACGAGCAGTACTTC
TRBJ2-7 | few | - | TRBV4-1 | CASSQEGPWVPYEQYF | TGCGCCAGCAGCCAAGAGGGGCCCTGGGTCCCTTACGAGCAGTACTTC
TRBJ2-3 | many | TRBD1 | TRBV7-9 | CASSRDRAGTDTQYF | TGTGCCAGCAGCCGGGACAGGGCGGGGACAGATACGCAGTATTTT
TRBJ2-1 | - | - | TRBV6-5 | CASSYSGLAGGPGSNEQFF | TGTGCCAGCAGTTACTCAGGTTTAGCAGGAGGGCCCGGTTCCAATGAGCAGTTCTTC
TRBJ2-2 | few | - | TRBV29-1 | CSVGRRSGELFF | TGCAGCGTTGGGCGCAGGAGCGGGGAGCTGTTTTTT
TRBJ2-5 | few | - | TRBV20-1 | CSARVGSRETQYF | TGCAGTGCTAGAGTCGGTTCGAGGGAGACCCAGTACTTC
TRBJ1-5 | few | - | TRBV6-6 | CASSGSGGAGQPQHF | TGTGCCAGCAGTGGGTCCGGGGGGGCGGGTCAGCCCCAGCATTTT
TRBJ1-1 | many | - | TRBV5-1 | CASSLERGVNTEAFF | TGCGCCAGCAGCTTGGAGCGAGGGGTGAACACTGAAGCTTTCTTT
TRBJ2-1 | - | TRBD1 | TRBV29-1 | CSAPGQWALNNEQLF | TGCAGCGCTCCGGGACAGTGGGCCTTGAACAATGAGCAGTTGTTC